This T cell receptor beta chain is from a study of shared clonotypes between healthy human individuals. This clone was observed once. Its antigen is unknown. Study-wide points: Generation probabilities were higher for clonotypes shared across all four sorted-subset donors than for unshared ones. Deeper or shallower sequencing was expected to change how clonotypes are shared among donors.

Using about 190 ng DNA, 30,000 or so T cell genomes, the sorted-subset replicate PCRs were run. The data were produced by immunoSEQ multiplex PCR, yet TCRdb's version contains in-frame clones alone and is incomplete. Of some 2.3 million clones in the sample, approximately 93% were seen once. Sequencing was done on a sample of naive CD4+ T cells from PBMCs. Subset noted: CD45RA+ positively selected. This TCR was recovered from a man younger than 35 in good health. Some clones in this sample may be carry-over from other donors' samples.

The CDR3 DNA reads as TGTGCCAGCAGTTACTCACCCGACAGTACCTACGAGCAGTACTTC. Translated, it gives CASSYSPDSTYEQYF. V usage is TRBV6-6 and J usage is TRBJ2-7, with D tentatively TRBD1 (5 bases). The germline V and J ends were trimmed by 0 bases and 2 bases, with 11 bases remaining between them. Germline V gene sequence: CDR1 MNHNY, CDR2 SVGAGI (reference sequence). The CDR3 sequence is 15 residues long.